This TCR beta chain was sequenced in a study of blood T cell repertoires in COVID-19. Study information: Italy, Spain and the United States were the sources of the convalescent and acute COVID-19 samples. PBMCs, B-cell-depleted T cells, or T cells were the source of the cDNA or gDNA that made up the material.

This clone showed up just once. CDR1 is SNHLY, CDR2 FYNNEI, per germline. Losses at the gene ends were 10 bases for V and 6 bases for J; bases not matched to a gene: 5. The CDR3 loop spans 13 amino acids. As originally analysed: From reference gene primer amplification, estimates of nucleated cell counts were derived. TCRdb's table, derived via immunoSEQ multiplex PCR, lists solely in-frame clones and lacks some. D and trimming come from the DNA, and the V and J calls and clone size come from that table. The sample lists roughly 25,000 clones, 85% to 95% occurring once. V usage is TRBV2 and J usage is TRBJ2-1; 11 bases map to TRBD2. Sequencing used peripheral blood. The receptor was derived from a woman aged 50 to 60 with active COVID-19. As DNA, the CDR3 is TGTGCCACCGGACTAGCGGGTGGCAATGAGCAGTTCTTC. This gives the protein CATGLAGGNEQFF.